Listed here are 18 T cell receptor beta chains from one sample, sequenced in a study of cytomegalovirus exposure and HLA in healthy donors. This PCR relied on a set of 60 Vbeta primers and 13 Jbeta primers. The protocol was immunoSEQ multiplex PCR, while the TCRdb copy is restricted to in-frame clones and leaves out a portion. This repertoire shows 100,000 or so clones, roughly 80% found once; its top ten account for 6.9%. Input material: PBMCs. The receptors come from a man aged 25-45 years in good health and CMV-seropositive.

V gene TRBV11-2 combines with J gene TRBJ1-4, with 8 bases identical to TRBD1. The CDR3 is made up of 16 amino acids. V gave up 6 bases and J gave up 3 bases; unmatched junction bases: 9. Germline V gene sequence: CDR1 SGHAT, CDR2 FQNNGV. CDR3 DNA sequence: TGTGCCAGCAGGTCTCTCAGGGGGCGAGCTAATGAAAAACTGTTTTTT. Translating gives CASRSLRGRANEKLFF.

This clone was counted a single time. The chain combines TRBV5-1 with TRBJ2-5; D may be TRBD1 (5 bases). Trimming removed 0 bases at V and 5 bases at J, with 14 bases between. The germline gives CDR1 SGHRS, CDR2 YFSETQ. The CDR3 length is 15 residues. This CDR3 reads CASSLASAGKETQYF. CDR3 coding DNA: TGCGCCAGCAGCTTGGCCTCGGCAGGGAAGGAGACCCAGTACTTC.

This rearrangement joins TRBV11-2 to TRBJ1-2; maybe TRBD1 (5 bases). CDR1 SGHAT and CDR2 FQNNGV come from the germline V gene. The germline V and J ends were trimmed by 0 bases and 4 bases, with 12 bases remaining between them. CDR3 length: 15 amino acids. DNA of the CDR3: TGTGCCAGCAGCTTAGAGCCGACAGTCCTCTATGGCTACACCTTC. It is translated as CASSLEPTVLYGYTF.

The chain joins TRBV5-6 to TRBJ1-2; 12 nucleotides line up with TRBD1. V shed 5 bases, J shed 6 bases, and the junction held 11 bases outside the gene matches. Germline assignment: CDR1 SGHDT and CDR2 YYEEEE. The CDR3 length is 16 residues. CDR3 DNA sequence: TGTGCCAGCAGTTTTGAAGGGACAGGGGGCAAAAATGGCTACACCTTC. This codes for CASSFEGTGGKNGYTF.

This clone came up once. The chain recombines TRBV9 with TRBJ1-1, with TRBD1 matching over 12 bases. This CDR3 is 18 amino acids long. Germline loops: CDR1 SGDLS, CDR2 YYNGEE. V shed 3 bases and J 0 bases; nucleotides not matched to a gene: 9. The CDR3 region is CASSDRDRGRVVNTEAFF. DNA for the CDR3: TGTGCCAGCAGCGACCGGGACAGGGGGCGCGTGGTGAACACTGAAGCTTTCTTT.

The V gene is TRBV6-5, the J gene TRBJ1-2; TRBD1 aligns across 7 bases. Germline V CDR1 and CDR2: MNHEY, SVGAGI. The V and J ends lost 6 bases and 6 bases, in that order; junction bases with no gene match: 13. The CDR3 spans 15 residues. DNA for the CDR3: TGTGCCAGCAGCCGCCAAGGGGGCCCTATGGATGGCTACACCTTC. Its translation: CASSRQGGPMDGYTF.

The chain uses TRBV5-1 and TRBJ2-5; tentative D call: TRBD2 (6 bases). CDR1 and CDR2 from the germline V gene are SGHRS and YFSETQ. CDR3 length equals 14 residues. V was trimmed by 5 bases and J by 7 bases, leaving 18 bases between them. The CDR3 nucleotides read TGCGCCAGCAGAGGTCAGGGCCGCGGGGTGACCCAGTACTTC. This codes for CASRGQGRGVTQYF. Combining the CDR3 with reference TRBV5-1 and TRBJ2-5 gives the whole variable domain KAGVTQTPRYLIKTRGQQVTLSCSPISGHRSVSWYQQTPGQGLQFLFEYFSETQRNKGNFPGRFSGRQFSNSRSEMNVSTLELGDSALYLCASRGQGRGVTQYFGPGTRLLVL.

This chain uses TRBV18 with TRBJ2-5; 12 positions agree with TRBD2. V shed 6 bases, J shed 5 bases, and the junction held 4 bases outside the gene matches. Germline values: CDR1 KGHSH, CDR2 LQKENI. The CDR3 is 14 residues long. The CDR3 sequence is CASSRLAGEETQYF. For the CDR3, the DNA is TGTGCCAGCTCCAGACTAGCGGGGGAGGAGACCCAGTACTTC.

This clone showed up just a few times. J is TRBJ1-1 and V is TRBV6-1; D gene uncertain. This CDR3 is 14 amino acids long. The V gene lost 4 bases and the J gene lost 7 bases, with 16 bases spanning the gap. CDR1 MNHNS and CDR2 SASEGT come from the germline V gene. Here the CDR3 DNA reads TGTGCCAGCAGTGGTACACAGATCCGCCATGAAGCTTTCTTT. This encodes CASSGTQIRHEAFF.

In this sample, this clone turned up a few times. The rearrangement joins TRBV7-2 to TRBJ1-6, with TRBD1 matching 8 bases. J gave up 6 bases and V 5 bases, and 0 bases lay outside the gene matches. The CDR3 runs 13 residues. Germline V gives CDR1 SGHTA, CDR2 FQGNSA. In nucleotides, the CDR3 is TGTGCCAGCAGCACAGGGGGTAATTCACCCCTCCACTTT. This sequence encodes CASSTGGNSPLHF.

The V call is TRBV2, the J call TRBJ1-6; 8 bases map to TRBD1. CDR1 and CDR2 from the germline V gene are SNHLY and FYNNEI. There are 14 residues in the CDR3. V lost 3 bases to trimming and J lost 7 bases; unmatched junction nucleotides: 2. This CDR3 is CASSERTGNSPLHF. CDR3 sequence (DNA): TGTGCCAGCAGTGAGCGGACAGGGAATTCACCCCTCCACTTT.

The rearrangement links TRBV5-1 to TRBJ1-2; D might be TRBD1 (5 bases). Trimming took 4 bases from V and 6 from J, leaving 16 bases between them. The V gene's germline CDR1 is SGHRS and CDR2 YFSETQ. The length of the CDR3 is 14 residues. CDR3 protein: CASSMGVRADGYTF. The CDR3 bases are TGCGCCAGCAGCATGGGGGTCAGAGCGGATGGCTACACCTTC.

The chain uses TRBV5-1 and TRBJ2-7; 12 bases match TRBD2. V shed 5 bases and J 0 bases; nucleotides not matched to a gene: 9. The CDR3 totals 17 residues. Germline V gene data show CDR1 as SGHRS and CDR2 as YFSETQ. CDR3 DNA: TGCGCCAGCAGTCGAGGACTAGCGGGGTCCCTCTCCTACGAGCAGTACTTC. This encodes CASSRGLAGSLSYEQYF. The variable domain in full, completed from reference TRBV5-1 and TRBJ2-7, reads KAGVTQTPRYLIKTRGQQVTLSCSPISGHRSVSWYQQTPGQGLQFLFEYFSETQRNKGNFPGRFSGRQFSNSRSEMNVSTLELGDSALYLCASSRGLAGSLSYEQYFGPGTRLTVT.

The rearrangement uses TRBV29-1 and TRBJ1-3, with 7 bases lining up with TRBD1. CDR1 and CDR2 from the germline V gene are SQVTM and ANQGSEA. The CDR3 loop spans 13 amino acids. The trim removed 5 bases at V and 0 bases at J, leaving 1 base unmatched. CDR3 sequence: CSVRTGSGNTIYF. CDR3 in DNA: TGCAGCGTTAGGACAGGCTCTGGAAACACCATATATTTT.

V usage is TRBV18 and J usage is TRBJ2-7; D remains unclear. The CDR3 extends over 15 amino acids. Trimming took off 3 bases at V and 0 bases at J, with 12 bases between the two ends. Per the germline V gene, CDR1 is KGHSH and CDR2 is LQKENI. The CDR3 coding sequence is TGTGCCAGCTCACCCTACGGCGGAAGCTCCTACGAGCAGTACTTC. It codes for CASSPYGGSSYEQYF. Drawing the rest from reference TRBV18 and TRBJ2-7, the complete variable domain is NAGVMQNPRHLVRRRGQEARLRCSPMKGHSHVYWYRQLPEEGLKFMVYLQKENIIDESGMPKERFSAEFPKEGPSILRIQQVVRGDSAAYFCASSPYGGSSYEQYFGPGTRLTVT.

The V and J genes are TRBV6-5 and TRBJ1-2, with 12 bases that match TRBD1. V dropped 5 bases and J dropped 2; count of bases not matched to a gene: 3. Germline V gene lookup returns CDR1 MNHEY and CDR2 SVGAGI. This CDR3 has 15 amino acids. The CDR3 nucleotides read TGTGCCAGCAGTAAGGGGACAGGGGGCAACTATGGCTACACCTTC. It is translated as CASSKGTGGNYGYTF.

This rearrangement joins TRBV4-1 to TRBJ2-2; D is uncertain. The CDR3 extends over 13 amino acids. V was shortened by 3 bases and J by 2 bases, with 4 bases between the two germline ends. Germline CDR1 reads MGHRA; CDR2 reads YSYEKL. In DNA, the CDR3 is TGCGCCAGCAGCCACTATAACACCGGGGAGCTGTTTTTT. Translating it yields CASSHYNTGELFF.

The chain recombines TRBV19 with TRBJ1-2, with a weak D call TRBD1 (5 bases). The CDR3 has 14 residues. V dropped 4 bases and J dropped 8 bases, with 17 bases sitting between them. Germline loops: CDR1 LNHDA, CDR2 SQIVND (reference sequence). The CDR3 DNA follows: TGTGCCAGTAGTACGGTCGGCGGGGGGACCGGCTACACCTTC. Translated: CASSTVGGGTGYTF.